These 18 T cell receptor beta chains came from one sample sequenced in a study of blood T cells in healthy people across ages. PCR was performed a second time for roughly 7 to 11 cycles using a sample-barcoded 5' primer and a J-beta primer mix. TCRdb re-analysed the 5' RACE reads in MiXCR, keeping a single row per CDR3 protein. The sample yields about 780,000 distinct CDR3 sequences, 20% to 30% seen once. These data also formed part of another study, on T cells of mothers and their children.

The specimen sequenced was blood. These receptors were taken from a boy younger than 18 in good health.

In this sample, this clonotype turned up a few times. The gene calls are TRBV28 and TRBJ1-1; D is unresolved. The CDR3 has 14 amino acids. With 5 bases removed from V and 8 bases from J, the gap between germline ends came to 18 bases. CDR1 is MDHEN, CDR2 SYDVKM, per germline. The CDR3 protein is CASSQGSGLTEAFF. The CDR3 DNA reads TGTGCCAGCAGTCAAGGATCTGGGCTGACCGAAGCTTTCTTT.

The CDR3 spells CASRRPGRETQYF. The CDR3 nucleotides read TGTGCCAGCAGGCGGCCCGGGCGGGAGACCCAGTACTTC. The chain joins TRBV6-5 to TRBJ2-5; D is uncertain. The CDR3 contains 13 residues. V was cut by 6 bases and J by 5 bases, with 13 bases left in between. The V gene's germline CDR1 is MNHEY and CDR2 SVGAGI.

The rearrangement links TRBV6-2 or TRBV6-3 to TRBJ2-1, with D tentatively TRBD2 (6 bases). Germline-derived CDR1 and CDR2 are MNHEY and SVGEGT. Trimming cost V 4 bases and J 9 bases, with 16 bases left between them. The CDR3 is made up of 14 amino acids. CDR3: CASSSSFGGAEQFF. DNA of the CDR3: TGTGCCAGCAGTTCATCCTTCGGAGGGGCTGAGCAGTTCTTC.

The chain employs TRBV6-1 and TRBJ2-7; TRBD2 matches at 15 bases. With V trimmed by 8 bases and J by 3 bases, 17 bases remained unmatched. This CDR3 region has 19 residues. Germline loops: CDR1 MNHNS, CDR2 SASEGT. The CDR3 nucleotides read TGTGCCAGCTTTAGACCGGGACTAGCGGGGGGCCCAACTGACTACGAGCAGTACTTC. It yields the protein CASFRPGLAGGPTDYEQYF.

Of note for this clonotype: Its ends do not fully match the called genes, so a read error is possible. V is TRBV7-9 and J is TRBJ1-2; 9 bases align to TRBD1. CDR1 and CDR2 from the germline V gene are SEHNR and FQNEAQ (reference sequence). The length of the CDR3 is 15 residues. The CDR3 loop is CASSLAGQGHYGCTF. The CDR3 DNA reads TGTGCCAGCAGCTTAGCGGGACAGGGCCACTATGGCTGCACCTTC.

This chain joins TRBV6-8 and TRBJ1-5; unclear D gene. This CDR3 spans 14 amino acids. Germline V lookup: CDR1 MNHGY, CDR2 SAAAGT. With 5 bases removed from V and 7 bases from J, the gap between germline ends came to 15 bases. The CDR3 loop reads CASSGVPKEQPQHF. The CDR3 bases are TGTGCCAGCAGTGGCGTCCCGAAGGAGCAGCCCCAGCATTTT.

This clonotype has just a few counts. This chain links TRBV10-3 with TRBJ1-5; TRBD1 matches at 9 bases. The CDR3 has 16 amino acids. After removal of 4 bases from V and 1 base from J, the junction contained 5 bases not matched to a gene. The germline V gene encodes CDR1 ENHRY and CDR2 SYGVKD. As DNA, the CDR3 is TGTGCCATCAGTGCCACAGGGGGCGGAAGCAATCAGCCCCAGCATTTT. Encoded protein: CAISATGGGSNQPQHF.

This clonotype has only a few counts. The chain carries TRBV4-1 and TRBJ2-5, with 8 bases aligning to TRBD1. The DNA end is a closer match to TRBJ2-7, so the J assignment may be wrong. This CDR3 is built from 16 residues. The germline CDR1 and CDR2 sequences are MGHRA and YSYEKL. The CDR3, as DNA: TGCGCCAGCAGCCATCTTAGACAGGGGAAGAGCCACGAGCAGTACTTC. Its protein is CASSHLRQGKSHEQYF.

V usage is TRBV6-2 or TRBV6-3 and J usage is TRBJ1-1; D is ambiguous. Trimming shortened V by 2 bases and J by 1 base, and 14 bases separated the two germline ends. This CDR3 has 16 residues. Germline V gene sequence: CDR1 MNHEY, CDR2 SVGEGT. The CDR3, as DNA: TGTGCCAGCAGTTACCCCGGCCGCCCTGGGAACACTGAAGCTTTCTTT. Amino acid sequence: CASSYPGRPGNTEAFF.

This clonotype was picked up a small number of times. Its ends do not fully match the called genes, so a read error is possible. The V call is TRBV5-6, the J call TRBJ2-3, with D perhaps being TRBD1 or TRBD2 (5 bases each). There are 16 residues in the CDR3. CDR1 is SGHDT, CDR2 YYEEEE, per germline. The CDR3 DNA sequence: TGTGCCAGCAGCTTGGTTACGGGGCTGAGGATGGATACGCAGTGTTTT. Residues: CASSLVTGLRMDTQCF.

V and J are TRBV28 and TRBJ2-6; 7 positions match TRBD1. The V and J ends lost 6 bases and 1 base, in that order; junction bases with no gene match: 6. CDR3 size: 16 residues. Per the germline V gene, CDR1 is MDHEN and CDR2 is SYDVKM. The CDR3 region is CASRVTGTSGANVLTF. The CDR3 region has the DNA TGTGCCAGCAGAGTGACAGGGACGTCTGGGGCCAACGTCCTGACTTTC.

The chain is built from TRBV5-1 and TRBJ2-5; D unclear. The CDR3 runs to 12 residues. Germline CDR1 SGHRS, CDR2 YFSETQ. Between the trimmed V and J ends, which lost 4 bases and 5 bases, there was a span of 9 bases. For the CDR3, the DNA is TGCGCCAGCAGCGCGATGGGGGAGACCCAGTACTTC. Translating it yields CASSAMGETQYF.

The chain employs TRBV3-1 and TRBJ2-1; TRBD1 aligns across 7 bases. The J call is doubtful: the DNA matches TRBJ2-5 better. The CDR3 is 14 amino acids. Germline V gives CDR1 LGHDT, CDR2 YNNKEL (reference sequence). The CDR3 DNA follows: TGTGCCAGCAGCCGCGAGGACAGGAGTTATACCCAGTACTTC. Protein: CASSREDRSYTQYF.

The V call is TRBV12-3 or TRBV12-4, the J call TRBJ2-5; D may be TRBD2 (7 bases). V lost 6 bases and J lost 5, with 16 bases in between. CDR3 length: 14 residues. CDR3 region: CASSPRGADETQYF. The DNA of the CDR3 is TGTGCCAGCAGCCCCCGGGGGGCAGATGAGACCCAGTACTTC.

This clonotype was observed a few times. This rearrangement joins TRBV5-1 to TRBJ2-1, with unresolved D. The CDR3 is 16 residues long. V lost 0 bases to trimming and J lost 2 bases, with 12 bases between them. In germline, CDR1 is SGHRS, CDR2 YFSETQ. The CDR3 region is CASSLVSEGPYNEQFF. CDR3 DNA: TGCGCCAGCAGCTTGGTGTCGGAAGGTCCCTACAATGAGCAGTTCTTC.

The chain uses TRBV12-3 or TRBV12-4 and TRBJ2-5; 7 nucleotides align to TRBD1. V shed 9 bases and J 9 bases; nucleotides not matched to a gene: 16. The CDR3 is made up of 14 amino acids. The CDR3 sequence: CASEPQGTRAAQYF. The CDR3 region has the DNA TGTGCCAGTGAACCACAGGGGACCCGCGCGGCCCAGTACTTC.

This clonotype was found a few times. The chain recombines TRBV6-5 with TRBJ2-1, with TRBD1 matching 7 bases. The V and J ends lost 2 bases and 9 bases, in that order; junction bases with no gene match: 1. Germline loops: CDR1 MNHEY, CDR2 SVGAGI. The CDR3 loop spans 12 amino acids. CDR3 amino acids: CASSYRTGEQFF. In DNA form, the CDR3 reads TGTGCCAGCAGTTACCGGACAGGTGAGCAGTTCTTC.

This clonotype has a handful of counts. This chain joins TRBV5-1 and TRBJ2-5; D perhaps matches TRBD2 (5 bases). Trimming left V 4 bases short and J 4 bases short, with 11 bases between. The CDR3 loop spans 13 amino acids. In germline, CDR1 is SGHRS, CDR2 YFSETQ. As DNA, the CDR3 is TGCGCCAGCAGCATATCGGCGGGAGAGACCCAGTACTTC. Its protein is CASSISAGETQYF.